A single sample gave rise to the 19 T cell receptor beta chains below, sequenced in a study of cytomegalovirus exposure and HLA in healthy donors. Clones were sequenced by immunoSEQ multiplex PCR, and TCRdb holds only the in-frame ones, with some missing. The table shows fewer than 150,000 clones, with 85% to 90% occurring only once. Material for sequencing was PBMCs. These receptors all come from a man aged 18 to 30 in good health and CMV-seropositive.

As DNA, the CDR3 is TGTGCCAGTAGCGGGGGGTTAGCCAAAAACATTCAGTACTTC. Translation: CASSGGLAKNIQYF. The chain carries TRBV19 and TRBJ2-4; 7 nucleotides align to TRBD2. There are 14 residues in the CDR3. V lost 6 bases, J lost 0 bases, and 2 bases stayed unmatched. Germline-derived CDR1 and CDR2 are LNHDA and SQIVND (reference sequence).

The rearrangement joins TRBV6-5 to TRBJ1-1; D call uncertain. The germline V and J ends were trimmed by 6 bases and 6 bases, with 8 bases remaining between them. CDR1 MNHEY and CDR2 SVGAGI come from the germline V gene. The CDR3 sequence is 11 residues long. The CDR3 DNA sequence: TGTGCCAGCAGCAGCGGCCCTGAAGCTTTCTTT. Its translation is CASSSGPEAFF.

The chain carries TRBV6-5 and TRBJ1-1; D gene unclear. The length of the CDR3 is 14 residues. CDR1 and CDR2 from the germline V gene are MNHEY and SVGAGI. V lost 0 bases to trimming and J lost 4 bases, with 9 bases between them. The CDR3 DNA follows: TGTGCCAGCAGTTACTCCGAGGGTCCCACTGAAGCTTTCTTT. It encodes CASSYSEGPTEAFF.

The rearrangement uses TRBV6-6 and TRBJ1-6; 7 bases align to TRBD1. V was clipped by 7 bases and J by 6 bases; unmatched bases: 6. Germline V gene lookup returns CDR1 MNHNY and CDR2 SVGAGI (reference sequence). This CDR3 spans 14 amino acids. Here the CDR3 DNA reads TGTGCCAGCAATCTGCCAGGGGGTAATTCACCCCTCCACTTT. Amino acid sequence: CASNLPGGNSPLHF.

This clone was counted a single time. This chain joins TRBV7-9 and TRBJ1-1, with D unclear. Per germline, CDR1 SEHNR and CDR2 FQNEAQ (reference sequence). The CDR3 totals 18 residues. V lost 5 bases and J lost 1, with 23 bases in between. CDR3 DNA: TGTGCCAGCAGCCCTAAGGCGTTCGGGGTCTATGAGAACACTGAAGCTTTCTTT. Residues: CASSPKAFGVYENTEAFF.

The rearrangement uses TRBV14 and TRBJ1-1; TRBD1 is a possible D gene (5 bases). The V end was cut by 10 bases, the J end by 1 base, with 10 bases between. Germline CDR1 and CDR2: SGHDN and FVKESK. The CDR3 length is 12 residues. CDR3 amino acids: CATSRGNTEAFF. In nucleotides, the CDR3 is TGTGCCACCTCAAGGGGGAACACTGAAGCTTTCTTT.

CDR3 nucleotide sequence: TGCGCCAGCAGTCAATGGCGGGGGGGCACAGATACGCAGTATTTT. Its protein product is CASSQWRGGTDTQYF. The rearrangement links TRBV23-1 to TRBJ2-3; 8 nucleotides match TRBD2. TRBV23-1 qualifies as an ORF whose function is uncertain. The CDR3 sequence is 15 residues long. V gave up 1 base and J gave up 1 base; unmatched junction bases: 1.

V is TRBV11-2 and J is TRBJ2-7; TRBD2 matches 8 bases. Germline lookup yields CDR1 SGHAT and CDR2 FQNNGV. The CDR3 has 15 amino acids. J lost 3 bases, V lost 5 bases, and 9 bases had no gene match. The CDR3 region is CASSQREGPNYEQYF. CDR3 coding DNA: TGTGCCAGCAGCCAACGGGAGGGTCCCAACTACGAGCAGTACTTC.

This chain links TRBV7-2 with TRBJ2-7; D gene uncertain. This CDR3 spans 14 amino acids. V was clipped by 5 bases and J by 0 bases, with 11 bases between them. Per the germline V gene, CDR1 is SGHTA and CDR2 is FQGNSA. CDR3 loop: CASSRTASSYEQYF. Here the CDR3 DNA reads TGTGCCAGCAGCCGCACAGCAAGCTCCTACGAGCAGTACTTC.

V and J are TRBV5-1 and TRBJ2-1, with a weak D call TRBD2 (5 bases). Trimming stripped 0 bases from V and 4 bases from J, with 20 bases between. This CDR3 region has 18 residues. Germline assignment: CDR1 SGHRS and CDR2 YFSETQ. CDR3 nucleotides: TGCGCCAGCAGCTTGGTCCCGTTTGACGGGAACTTATACAATGAGCAGTTCTTC. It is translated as CASSLVPFDGNLYNEQFF.

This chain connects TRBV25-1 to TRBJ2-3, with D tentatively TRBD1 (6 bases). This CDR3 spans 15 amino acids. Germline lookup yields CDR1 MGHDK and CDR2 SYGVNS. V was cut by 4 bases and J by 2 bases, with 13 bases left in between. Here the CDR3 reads CASSAYRADTDTQYF. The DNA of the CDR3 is TGTGCCAGCAGTGCTTACAGGGCCGACACAGATACGCAGTATTTT. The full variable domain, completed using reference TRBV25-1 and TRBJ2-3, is EADIYQTPRYLVIGTGKKITLECSQTMGHDKMYWYQQDPGMELHLIHYSYGVNSTEKGDLSSESTVSRIRTEHFPLTLESARPSHTSQYLCASSAYRADTDTQYFGPGTRLTVL.

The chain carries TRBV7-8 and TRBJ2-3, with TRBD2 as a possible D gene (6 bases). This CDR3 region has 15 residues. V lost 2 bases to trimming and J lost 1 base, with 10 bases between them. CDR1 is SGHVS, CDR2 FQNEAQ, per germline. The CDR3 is CASSLLPGGTDTQYF. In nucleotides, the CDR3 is TGTGCCAGCAGCTTACTCCCGGGGGGCACAGATACGCAGTATTTT. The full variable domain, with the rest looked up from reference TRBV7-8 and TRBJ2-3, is GAGVSQSPRYKVAKRGQDVALRCDPISGHVSLFWYQQALGQGPEFLTYFQNEAQLDKSGLPSDRFFAERPEGSVSTLKIQRTQQEDSAVYLCASSLLPGGTDTQYFGPGTRLTVL.

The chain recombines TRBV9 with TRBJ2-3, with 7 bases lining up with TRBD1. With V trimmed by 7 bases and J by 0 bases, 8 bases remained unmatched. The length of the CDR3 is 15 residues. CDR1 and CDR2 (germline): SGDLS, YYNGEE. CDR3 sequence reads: CASARDRTSTDTQYF. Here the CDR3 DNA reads TGTGCCAGCGCTAGGGACAGAACTAGCACAGATACGCAGTATTTT.

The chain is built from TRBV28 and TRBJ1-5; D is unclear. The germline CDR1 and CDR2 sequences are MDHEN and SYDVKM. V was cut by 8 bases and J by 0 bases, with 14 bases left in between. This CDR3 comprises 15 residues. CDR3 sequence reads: CASHIAGYSNQPQHF. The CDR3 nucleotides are TGTGCCAGCCACATAGCGGGGTATAGCAATCAGCCCCAGCATTTT.

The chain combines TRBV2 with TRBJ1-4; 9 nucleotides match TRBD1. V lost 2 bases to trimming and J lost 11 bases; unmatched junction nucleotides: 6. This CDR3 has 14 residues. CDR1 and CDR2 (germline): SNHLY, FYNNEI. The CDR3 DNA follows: TGTGCCAGCAGTGAATCCGGGACAGGGAGGAAACTGTTTTTT. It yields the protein CASSESGTGRKLFF.

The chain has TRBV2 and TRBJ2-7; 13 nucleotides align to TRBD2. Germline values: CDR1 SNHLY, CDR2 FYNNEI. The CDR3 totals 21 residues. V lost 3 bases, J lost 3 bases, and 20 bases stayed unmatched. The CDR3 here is CASSDIPISGLAGVGVYEQYF. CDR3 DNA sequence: TGTGCCAGCAGTGATATTCCGATCTCCGGACTAGCGGGAGTGGGAGTCTACGAGCAGTACTTC.

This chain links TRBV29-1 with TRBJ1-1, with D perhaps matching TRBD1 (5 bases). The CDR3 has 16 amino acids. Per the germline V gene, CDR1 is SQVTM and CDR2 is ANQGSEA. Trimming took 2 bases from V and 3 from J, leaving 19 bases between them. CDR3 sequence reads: CSVEFLPTGPDTEAFF. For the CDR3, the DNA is TGCAGCGTTGAATTTCTCCCTACAGGTCCGGACACTGAAGCTTTCTTT.

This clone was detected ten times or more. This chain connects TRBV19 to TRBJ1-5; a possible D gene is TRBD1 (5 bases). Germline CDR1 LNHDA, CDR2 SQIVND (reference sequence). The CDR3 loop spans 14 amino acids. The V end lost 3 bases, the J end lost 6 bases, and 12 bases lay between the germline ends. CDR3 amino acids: CASSMMAGGQPQHF. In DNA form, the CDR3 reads TGTGCCAGTAGTATGATGGCGGGGGGTCAGCCCCAGCATTTT.

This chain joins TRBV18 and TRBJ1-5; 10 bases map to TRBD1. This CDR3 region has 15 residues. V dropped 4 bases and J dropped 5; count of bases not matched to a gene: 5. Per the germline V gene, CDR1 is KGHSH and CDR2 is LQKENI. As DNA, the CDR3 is TGTGCCAGCTCACTTACCGGGACAGGGGATCAGCCCCAGCATTTT. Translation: CASSLTGTGDQPQHF.